The 18 T cell receptor beta chains below were found in one sample sequenced in a study of blood T cell repertoires in COVID-19. Libraries were prepared by immunoSEQ multiplex PCR; TCRdb keeps only in-frame clonotypes and omits some of them. The table includes a few hundred thousand clones, 87% detected once. Sequencing input: peripheral blood. Every receptor here comes from a woman aged 45 to 65 who had recovered from COVID-19.

This clone was recorded once. The chain links TRBV4-3 to TRBJ2-2; D call uncertain. Trimming stripped 0 bases from V and 1 base from J, with 3 bases between. This CDR3 is 14 amino acids long. The V gene's germline CDR1 is LGHNA and CDR2 YSLEER. CDR3 coding DNA: TGCGCCAGCAGCCAAGATCGGAACACCGGGGAGCTGTTTTTT. This sequence encodes CASSQDRNTGELFF.

V usage is TRBV24-1 and J usage is TRBJ2-2; D call uncertain. CDR3 length: 11 amino acids. From germline, CDR1 is KGHDR and CDR2 SFDVKD. V gave up 5 bases and J gave up 7 bases, with 4 bases separating them. The CDR3 DNA sequence: TGTGCCACCAGTGCCTTCGGGGAGCTGTTTTTT. Translation gives CATSAFGELFF.

CDR3 region: CASSLRTGVDIQYF. DNA of the CDR3: TGTGCCAGCAGCCTACGGACAGGGGTGGACATTCAGTACTTC. The V call is TRBV3-1 (or the pseudogene TRBV3-2), the J call TRBJ2-4; 9 positions agree with TRBD1. This CDR3 comprises 14 residues. V shed 4 bases, J shed 8 bases, and the junction held 6 bases outside the gene matches. Germline-derived CDR1 and CDR2 are LGHDT and YNNKEL (reference sequence).

J is TRBJ1-1 and V is TRBV7-2; D unresolved. Germline CDR1 SGHTA, CDR2 FQGNSA. The CDR3 is 10 amino acids. V gave up 4 bases and J gave up 10 bases, with 7 bases separating them. The CDR3: CASSSGRAFF. The DNA for the CDR3 is TGTGCCAGCAGCTCGGGGAGAGCTTTCTTT.

The V and J genes are TRBV7-9 and TRBJ2-1; D is possibly TRBD1 (6 bases). Germline CDR1 reads SEHNR; CDR2 reads FQNEAQ (reference sequence). Trimming removed 4 bases at V and 1 base at J, with 20 bases between. The CDR3 is 18 residues long. The CDR3 sequence: CASSSLPSRQVSYNEQFF. In DNA form, the CDR3 reads TGTGCCAGCAGCTCATTGCCCTCAAGACAGGTTTCCTACAATGAGCAGTTCTTC.

This chain joins TRBV27 and TRBJ2-3; 10 bases line up with TRBD2. V shed 3 bases and J 4 bases; nucleotides not matched to a gene: 4. CDR3 length equals 15 residues. The germline V gene has CDR1 MNHEY and CDR2 SMNVEV (reference sequence). CDR3 amino acids: CASSFLAGVPDTQYF. The DNA for the CDR3 is TGTGCCAGCAGTTTTCTAGCGGGAGTGCCAGATACGCAGTATTTT.

This clone was seen once. The chain combines TRBV7-2 with TRBJ1-6, with TRBD1 matching over 8 bases. Germline CDR1 is SGHTA and CDR2 is FQGNSA. The junction had 2 bases not matched to a gene; V was cut back by 0 bases and J by 10 bases. The CDR3 sequence is 14 residues long. In DNA form, the CDR3 reads TGTGCCAGCAGCTTAGCCAGGGGGCGCTCACCCCTCCACTTT. Translating it yields CASSLARGRSPLHF.

The chain carries TRBV7-8 and TRBJ2-3; TRBD1 is a possible D gene (7 bases). V lost 5 bases and J 3 bases, leaving 18 bases between the germline ends. CDR1 is SGHVS, CDR2 FQNEAQ, per germline. The CDR3 has 16 residues. The CDR3 loop reads CASSTVTGRETDTQYF. The CDR3 nucleotides read TGTGCCAGCAGCACCGTGACAGGGCGGGAAACAGATACGCAGTATTTT.

The chain uses TRBV7-9 and TRBJ2-3; D is perhaps TRBD2 (5 bases). The CDR3 sequence is 15 residues long. Germline CDR1 is SEHNR and CDR2 is FQNEAQ (reference sequence). V was shortened by 2 bases and J by 6 bases, with 15 bases between the two germline ends. Written as DNA, the CDR3 is TGTGCCAGCAGCTTAAGTACCCCAAGAGGGGATACGCAGTATTTT. This codes for CASSLSTPRGDTQYF.

Only one count was recorded for this clone. The chain joins TRBV11-2 to TRBJ2-2; D is perhaps TRBD2 (5 bases). The ends were cut back, 6 bases at V and 6 bases at J, with 17 bases in the middle. The V gene's germline CDR1 is SGHAT and CDR2 FQNNGV. The CDR3 totals 15 residues. Here the CDR3 DNA reads TGTGCCAGCAGTCGGGATCCACGGTGGGCCGGGGAGCTGTTTTTT. Protein sequence: CASSRDPRWAGELFF.

This clone was seen repeatedly, ten times or more. Other DNA sequences in this sample translate to the same CDR3. The chain couples TRBV3-1 (or the pseudogene TRBV3-2) to TRBJ1-1; 7 bases align to TRBD1. The length of the CDR3 is 15 residues. Trimming took 0 bases from V and 6 from J; bases not matched to a gene: 7. Germline loops: CDR1 LGHDT, CDR2 YNNKEL (reference sequence). This CDR3 reads CASSQDSYRGAEAFF. The CDR3 DNA follows: TGTGCCAGCAGCCAAGATTCCTACAGGGGAGCTGAAGCTTTCTTT.

The chain recombines TRBV10-3 with TRBJ2-1; D is perhaps TRBD2 (5 bases). Germline-derived CDR1 and CDR2 are ENHRY and SYGVKD. V was shortened by 10 bases and J by 1 base, with 17 bases between the two germline ends. This CDR3 is 15 amino acids long. The chain's CDR3 is CATGLDSRSYNEQFF. The CDR3 DNA reads as TGTGCCACGGGATTAGATAGTCGTTCCTACAATGAGCAGTTCTTC.

The V gene is TRBV29-1, the J gene TRBJ2-1, with 12 bases aligning to TRBD2. In germline, CDR1 is SQVTM, CDR2 ANQGSEA. The trim removed 0 bases at V and 7 bases at J, leaving 7 bases unmatched. The CDR3 runs to 16 residues. CDR3 sequence: CSVEEFTSGRFNEQFF. CDR3 sequence (DNA): TGCAGCGTTGAAGAGTTCACTAGCGGGAGGTTTAATGAGCAGTTCTTC.

This chain joins TRBV6-2 or TRBV6-3 and TRBJ2-7; 13 bases fit TRBD2. V was pared by 2 bases and J by 0 bases, with 10 bases of the junction left unmatched. The CDR3 is 19 amino acids. Germline V gene sequence: CDR1 MNHEY, CDR2 SVGEGT. The CDR3 coding sequence is TGTGCCAGCAGTTACCGTAGACTAGCGGGAGGAGCCTTCTCCTACGAGCAGTACTTC. As protein: CASSYRRLAGGAFSYEQYF.

The rearrangement uses TRBV29-1 and TRBJ2-1; 7 bases agree with TRBD2. Germline V gives CDR1 SQVTM, CDR2 ANQGSEA. The CDR3 contains 12 residues. With 4 bases clipped from V and 10 bases from J, the junction kept 7 bases outside the gene matches. The chain's CDR3 is CSVGRDYGEQFF. The CDR3 coding sequence is TGCAGCGTTGGTCGGGACTATGGGGAGCAGTTCTTC.

V and J are TRBV3-1 (or the pseudogene TRBV3-2) and TRBJ1-2; D gene ambiguous. CDR3 size: 12 residues. Deletions cut 0 bases from V and 8 bases from J, with 7 bases between. CDR1 is LGHDT and CDR2 is YNNKEL in the germline V gene (reference sequence). CDR3 amino acids: CASSQDFGGYTF. The CDR3 DNA reads as TGTGCCAGCAGCCAAGATTTCGGGGGCTACACCTTC.

The chain joins TRBV9 to TRBJ2-1, with 11 bases identical to TRBD2. CDR1 is SGDLS and CDR2 is YYNGEE in the germline V gene. The J segment lost 0 bases and the V segment lost 0 bases, leaving 8 bases of the junction unmatched. The CDR3 sequence is 19 residues long. The CDR3 region is CASSVAVGLAVSSYNEQFF. The CDR3 nucleotides read TGTGCCAGCAGCGTAGCTGTGGGACTAGCGGTAAGCTCCTACAATGAGCAGTTCTTC.

The gene calls are TRBV4-1 and TRBJ2-5, with 7 bases that match TRBD2. Losses at the gene ends were 2 bases for V and 2 bases for J; bases not matched to a gene: 5. This CDR3 spans 15 amino acids. Germline CDR1 MGHRA, CDR2 YSYEKL. The CDR3, as DNA: TGCGCCAGCAGCCAAACCCCGGGACTACAAGAGACCCAGTACTTC. Translating gives CASSQTPGLQETQYF.